This T cell receptor (beta chain) was retrieved from a study of T cells after yellow fever vaccination. Across the whole study: Where fractions had low cell numbers, libraries were prepared from them with the SMART-Seq v4 Ultra Low Input RNA kit. Findings and limits, study-wide: Post-booster samples contained most primary-vaccination clones (just under 98% CD4, less than 90% CD8). Peak timing came faster in the weaker secondary response, day 5 versus 15.

Note on this clonotype: What it binds is not known.

The TCR cDNA carried a universal primer site and UMIs from 5'RACE template switching. TCRdb re-derived calls from the 5' RACE reads in MiXCR, one entry per CDR3 protein. The repertoire holds about 350,000 distinct CDR3 sequences, roughly 7.5% seen once, with approximately 15% in the top ten. V shed 5 bases, J shed 7 bases, and the junction held 15 bases outside the gene matches. The CDR3 has 16 residues. This chain joins TRBV12-3 or TRBV12-4 and TRBJ2-5; 8 bases align to TRBD1. Sample: PBMCs, taken about 41 days after the first yellow fever vaccination. The TCR was taken from a man younger than 30 who received the YFV17D yellow fever vaccine. CDR3 nucleotide sequence: TGTGCCAGCAGTACCCAAGAGACAGGGGCCGGAGGGACCCAGTACTTC. Translated: CASSTQETGAGGTQYF.